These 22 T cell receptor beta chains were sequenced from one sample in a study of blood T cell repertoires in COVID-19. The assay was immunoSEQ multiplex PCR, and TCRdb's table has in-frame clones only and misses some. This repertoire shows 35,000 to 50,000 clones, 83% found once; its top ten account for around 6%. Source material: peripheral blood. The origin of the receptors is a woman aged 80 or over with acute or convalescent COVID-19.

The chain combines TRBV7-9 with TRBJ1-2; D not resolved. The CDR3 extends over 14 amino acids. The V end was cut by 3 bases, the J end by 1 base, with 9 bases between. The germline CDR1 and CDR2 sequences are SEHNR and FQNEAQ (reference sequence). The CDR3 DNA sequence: TGTGCCAGCAGCTTGGGCGGGAATAACTATGGCTACACCTTC. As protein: CASSLGGNNYGYTF.

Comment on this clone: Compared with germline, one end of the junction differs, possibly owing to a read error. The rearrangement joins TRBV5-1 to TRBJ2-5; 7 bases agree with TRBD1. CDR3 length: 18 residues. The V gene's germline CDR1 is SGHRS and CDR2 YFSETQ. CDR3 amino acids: CASTLTYDPGQSKETQYF. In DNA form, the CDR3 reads TGCGCCAGCACCTTGACGTACGATCCGGGACAGTCAAAAGAGACCCAGTACTTC.

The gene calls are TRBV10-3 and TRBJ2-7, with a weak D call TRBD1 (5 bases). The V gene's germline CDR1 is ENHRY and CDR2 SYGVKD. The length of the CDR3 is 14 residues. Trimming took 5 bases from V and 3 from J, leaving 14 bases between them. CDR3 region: CAISSVQDLYEQYF. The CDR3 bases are TGTGCCATCAGTTCGGTACAGGACCTCTACGAGCAGTACTTC.

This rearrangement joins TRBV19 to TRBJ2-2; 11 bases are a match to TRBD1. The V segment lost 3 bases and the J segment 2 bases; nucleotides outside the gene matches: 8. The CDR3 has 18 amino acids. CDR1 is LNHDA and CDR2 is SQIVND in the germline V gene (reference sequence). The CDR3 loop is CASSIFPRTGGNTGELFF. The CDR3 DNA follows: TGTGCCAGTAGTATTTTCCCCAGGACAGGGGGCAACACCGGGGAGCTGTTTTTT.

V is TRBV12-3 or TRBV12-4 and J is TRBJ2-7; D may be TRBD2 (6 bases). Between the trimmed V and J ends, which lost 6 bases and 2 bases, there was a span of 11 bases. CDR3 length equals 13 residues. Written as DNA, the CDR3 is TGTGCCAGCAGCACGACTAGTACCTACGAGCAGTACTTC. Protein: CASSTTSTYEQYF.

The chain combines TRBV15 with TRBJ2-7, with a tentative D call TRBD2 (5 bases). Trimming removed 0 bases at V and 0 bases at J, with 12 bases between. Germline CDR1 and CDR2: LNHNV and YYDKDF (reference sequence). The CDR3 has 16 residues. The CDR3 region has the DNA TGTGCCACCAGCAGAGAGCGACTATTCAACTCCTACGAGCAGTACTTC. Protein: CATSRERLFNSYEQYF. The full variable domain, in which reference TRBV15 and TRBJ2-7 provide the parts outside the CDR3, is DAMVIQNPRYQVTQFGKPVTLSCSQTLNHNVMYWYQQKSSQAPKLLFHYYDKDFNNEADTPDNFQSRRPNTSFCFLDIRSPGLGDTAMYLCATSRERLFNSYEQYFGPGTRLTVT.

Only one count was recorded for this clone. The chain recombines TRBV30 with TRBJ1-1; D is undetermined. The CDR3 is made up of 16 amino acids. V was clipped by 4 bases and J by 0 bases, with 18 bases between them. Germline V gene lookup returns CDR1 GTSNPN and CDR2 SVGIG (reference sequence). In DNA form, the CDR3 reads TGTGCCTGGACCCCTGACGGGAGACACCTGAACACTGAAGCTTTCTTT. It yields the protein CAWTPDGRHLNTEAFF.

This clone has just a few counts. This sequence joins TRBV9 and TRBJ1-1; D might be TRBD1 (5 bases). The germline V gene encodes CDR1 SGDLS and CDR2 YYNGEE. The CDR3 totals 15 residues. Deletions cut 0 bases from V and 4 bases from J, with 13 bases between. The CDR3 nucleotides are TGTGCCAGCAGCGTAGTGATGGGGCTCAGCACTGAAGCTTTCTTT. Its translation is CASSVVMGLSTEAFF. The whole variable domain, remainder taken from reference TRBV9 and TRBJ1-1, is DSGVTQTPKHLITATGQRVTLRCSPRSGDLSVYWYQQSLDQGLQFLIQYYNGEERAKGNILERFSAQQFPDLHSELNLSSLELGDSALYFCASSVVMGLSTEAFFGQGTRLTVV.

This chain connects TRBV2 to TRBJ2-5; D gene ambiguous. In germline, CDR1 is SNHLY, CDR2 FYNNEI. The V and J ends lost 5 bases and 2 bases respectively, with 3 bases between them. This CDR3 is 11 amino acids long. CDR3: CASSPQETQYF. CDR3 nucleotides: TGTGCCAGCAGTCCTCAAGAGACCCAGTACTTC.

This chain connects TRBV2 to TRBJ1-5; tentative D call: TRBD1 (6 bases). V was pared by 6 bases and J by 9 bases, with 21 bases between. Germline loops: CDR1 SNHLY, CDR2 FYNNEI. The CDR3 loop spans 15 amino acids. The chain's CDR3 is CASSDPVGALGPQHF. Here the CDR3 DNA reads TGTGCCAGCAGCGATCCTGTGGGGGCCTTGGGGCCCCAGCATTTT.

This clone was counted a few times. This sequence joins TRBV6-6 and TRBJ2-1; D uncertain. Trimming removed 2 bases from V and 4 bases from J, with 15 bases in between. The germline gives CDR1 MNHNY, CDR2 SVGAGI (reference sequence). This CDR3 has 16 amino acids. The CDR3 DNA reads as TGTGCCAGCAGTTACGGTGGGTCTAGATCATACAATGAGCAGTTCTTC. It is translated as CASSYGGSRSYNEQFF.

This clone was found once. The CDR3 loop is CASSIVGEATGVRAGELFF. The CDR3 DNA is TGTGCCAGTAGTATAGTGGGGGAAGCAACAGGGGTACGGGCCGGGGAGCTGTTTTTT. The chain joins TRBV19 to TRBJ2-2, with 7 bases lining up with TRBD1. Germline-derived CDR1 and CDR2 are LNHDA and SQIVND (reference sequence). The CDR3 sequence is 19 residues long. V lost 1 base and J lost 6; bases outside the gene matches: 17.

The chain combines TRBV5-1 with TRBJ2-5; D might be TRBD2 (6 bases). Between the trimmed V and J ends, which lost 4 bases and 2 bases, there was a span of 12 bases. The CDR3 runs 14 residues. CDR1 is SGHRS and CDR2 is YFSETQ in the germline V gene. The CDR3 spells CASSPGTVQETQYF. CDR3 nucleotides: TGCGCCAGCAGCCCAGGGACTGTTCAAGAGACCCAGTACTTC. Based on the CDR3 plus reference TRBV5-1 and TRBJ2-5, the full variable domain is KAGVTQTPRYLIKTRGQQVTLSCSPISGHRSVSWYQQTPGQGLQFLFEYFSETQRNKGNFPGRFSGRQFSNSRSEMNVSTLELGDSALYLCASSPGTVQETQYFGPGTRLLVL.

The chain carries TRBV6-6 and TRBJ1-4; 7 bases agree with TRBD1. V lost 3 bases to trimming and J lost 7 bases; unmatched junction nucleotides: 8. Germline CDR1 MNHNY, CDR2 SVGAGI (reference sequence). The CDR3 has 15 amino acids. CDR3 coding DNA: TGTGCCAGCAGTTATCTTCAGGGGGTGGGTGAAAAACTGTTTTTT. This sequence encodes CASSYLQGVGEKLFF.

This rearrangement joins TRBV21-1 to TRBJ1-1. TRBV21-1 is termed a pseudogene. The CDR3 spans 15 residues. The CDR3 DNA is TGTGCCAGCAGCCCGGGGGGCGCCATGAACACTGAAGCTTTCTTT. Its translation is CASSPGGAMNTEAFF.

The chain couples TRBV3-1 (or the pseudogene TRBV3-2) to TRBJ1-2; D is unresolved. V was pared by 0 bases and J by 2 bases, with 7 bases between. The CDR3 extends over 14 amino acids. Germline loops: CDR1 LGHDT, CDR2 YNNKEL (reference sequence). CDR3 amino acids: CASSQDRRNYGYTF. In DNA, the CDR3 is TGTGCCAGCAGCCAAGACAGGAGGAACTATGGCTACACCTTC.

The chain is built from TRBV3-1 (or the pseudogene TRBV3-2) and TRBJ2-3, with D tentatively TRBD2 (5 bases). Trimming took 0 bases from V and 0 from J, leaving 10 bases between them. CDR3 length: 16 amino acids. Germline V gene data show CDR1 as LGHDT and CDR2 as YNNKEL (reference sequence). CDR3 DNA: TGTGCCAGCAGCCAAGAACGGGGAACCAGCACAGATACGCAGTATTTT. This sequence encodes CASSQERGTSTDTQYF.

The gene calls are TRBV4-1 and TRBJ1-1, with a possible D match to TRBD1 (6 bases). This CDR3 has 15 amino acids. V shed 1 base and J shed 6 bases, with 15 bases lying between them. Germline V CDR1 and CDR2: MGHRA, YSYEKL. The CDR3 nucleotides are TGCGCCAGCAGCCAAGCCGTACAGGGAGGGTCTGAAGCTTTCTTT. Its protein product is CASSQAVQGGSEAFF.

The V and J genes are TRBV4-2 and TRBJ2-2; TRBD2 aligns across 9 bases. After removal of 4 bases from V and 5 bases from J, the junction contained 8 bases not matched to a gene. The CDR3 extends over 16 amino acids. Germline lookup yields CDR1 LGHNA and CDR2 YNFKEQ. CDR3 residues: CASSPGAGGSTGELFF. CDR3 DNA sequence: TGTGCCAGCAGCCCCGGGGCGGGGGGGAGTACCGGGGAGCTGTTTTTT.

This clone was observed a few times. The DNA for the CDR3 is TGTGCCAGCTCACCATCGGGGGTGGATGGCTACACCTTC. This sequence encodes CASSPSGVDGYTF. The chain recombines TRBV18 with TRBJ1-2; tentatively, D is TRBD1 (5 bases). The CDR3 sequence is 13 residues long. Germline V gene sequence: CDR1 KGHSH, CDR2 LQKENI. Trimming removed 2 bases from V and 6 bases from J, with 10 bases in between.

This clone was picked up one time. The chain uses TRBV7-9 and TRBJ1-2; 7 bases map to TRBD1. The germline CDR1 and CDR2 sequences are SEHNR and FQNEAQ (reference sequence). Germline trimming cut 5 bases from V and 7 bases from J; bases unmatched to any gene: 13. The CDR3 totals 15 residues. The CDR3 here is CASSRSTGYNGGYTF. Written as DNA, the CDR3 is TGTGCCAGCAGCAGATCGACAGGGTATAACGGTGGCTACACCTTC.

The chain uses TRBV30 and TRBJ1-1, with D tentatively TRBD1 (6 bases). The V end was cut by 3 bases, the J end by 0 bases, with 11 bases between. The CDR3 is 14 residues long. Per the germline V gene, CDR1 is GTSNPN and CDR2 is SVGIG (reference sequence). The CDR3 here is CAWRRTDMNTEAFF. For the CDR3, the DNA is TGTGCCTGGAGAAGGACAGACATGAACACTGAAGCTTTCTTT.